A single sample is the source of the 2 T cell receptor beta chains below, sequenced in a study of T-cell reconstitution after alpha-beta-depleted transplantation in children (dated by TCRdb to between 2015 and 2016). The library was built by means of PCR. The sequencer listed for this sample is Illumina HiSeq 2500. TCR libraries were prepared with molecular barcoding, using unique molecular identifiers to normalize TCRbeta repertoire quantification. TCRdb handled the public reads itself, with Q25 trimming in fastp and clone calling in MiXCR, and kept productive beta chains. Duplicate CDR3 protein sequences are folded into a single record with the most common DNA and genes. The sample table records around 380,000 distinct CDR3 sequences; approximately 11% of these occur just once. The ten largest make up 4.5% to 7% of the sample. The sequenced sample was PBMCs from the stem cell graft donor, obtained from the stem cell graft. The receptor set was obtained from a human donor who donated a stem cell graft to a child with acute myeloid leukemia.

The rearrangement joins TRBV20-1 to TRBJ2-1, with a tentative D call TRBD2 (6 bases). The CDR3 sequence is 15 residues long. CDR1 DFQATT and CDR2 SNEGSKA come from the germline V gene (reference sequence). Trimming cost V 7 bases and J 2 bases, with 18 bases left between them. The chain's CDR3 is CSVLTGGAPYNEQFF. In DNA, the CDR3 is TGCAGTGTCCTGACTGGCGGGGCCCCCTACAATGAGCAGTTCTTC.

This chain connects TRBV7-2 to TRBJ2-2; D is undetermined. This CDR3 has 14 amino acids. Germline V gene lookup returns CDR1 SGHTA and CDR2 FQGNSA. Between the trimmed V and J ends, which lost 3 bases and 0 bases, there was a span of 5 bases. The CDR3 here is CASSFLPNTGELFF. The DNA of the CDR3 is TGTGCCAGCAGCTTTCTACCGAACACCGGGGAGCTGTTTTTT.